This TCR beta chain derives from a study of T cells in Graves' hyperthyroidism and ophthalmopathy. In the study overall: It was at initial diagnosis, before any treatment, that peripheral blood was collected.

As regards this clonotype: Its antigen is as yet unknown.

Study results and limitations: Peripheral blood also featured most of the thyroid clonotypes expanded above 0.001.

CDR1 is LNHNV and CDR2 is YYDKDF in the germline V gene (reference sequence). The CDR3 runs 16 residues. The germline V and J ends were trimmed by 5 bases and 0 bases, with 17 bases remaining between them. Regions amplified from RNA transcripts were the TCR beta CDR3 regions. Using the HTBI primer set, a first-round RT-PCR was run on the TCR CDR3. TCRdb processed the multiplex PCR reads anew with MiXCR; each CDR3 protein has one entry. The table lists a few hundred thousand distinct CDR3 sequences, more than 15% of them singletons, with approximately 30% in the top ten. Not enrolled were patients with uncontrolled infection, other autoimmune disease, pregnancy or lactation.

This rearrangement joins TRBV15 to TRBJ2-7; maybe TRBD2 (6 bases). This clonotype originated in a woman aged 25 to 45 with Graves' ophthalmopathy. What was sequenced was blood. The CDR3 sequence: CATSGDFGEPSYEQYF. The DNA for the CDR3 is TGTGCCACCAGCGGGGACTTCGGTGAACCCTCCTACGAGCAGTACTTC.